These T cell receptor beta chains were read from a single sample in a study of shared clonotypes between healthy human individuals. TCRdb's table, derived via immunoSEQ multiplex PCR, lists solely in-frame clones and lacks some. In the table there are 300,000 or so clones, roughly 70% of which are singletons. The source material was memory CD4+ T cells sorted from blood. The receptors shown here come from a man aged 30 to 39 in good health. Each CDR3 is given with its conserved first and last residue. The order of the fields is V gene, clone size, J gene, D gene, CDR3 DNA, CDR3 protein. The D gene is left open where the match is weak. For some rows the clone size is stated as once, few or many, or as a class when expanded; others skip it.

v_gene: TRBV10-3
abundance: -
j_gene: TRBJ2-7
d_gene: -
CDR3nt: TGTGCCATCAGCACGGGTGTCTCCTACGAGCAGTACTTC
CDR3aa: CAISTGVSYEQYF

v_gene: TRBV10-3
abundance: few
j_gene: TRBJ2-3
d_gene: TRBD2
CDR3nt: TGTGCCATCAGGCCCGGGACTAGCCCCTCCACAGATACGCAGTATTTT
CDR3aa: CAIRPGTSPSTDTQYF

v_gene: TRBV5-4
abundance: -
j_gene: TRBJ2-3
d_gene: TRBD2
CDR3nt: TGTGCCAGCAGCTTGCTAGCGGGAGGCACAGATACGCAGTATTTT
CDR3aa: CASSLLAGGTDTQYF

v_gene: TRBV6-1
abundance: -
j_gene: TRBJ2-7
d_gene: TRBD1
CDR3nt: TGTGCCAGCAGTGACGGACAGGACCCCTACGAGCAGTACTTC
CDR3aa: CASSDGQDPYEQYF

v_gene: TRBV18
abundance: -
j_gene: TRBJ2-1
d_gene: TRBD2
CDR3nt: TGTGCCAGCTCACTGTACGGGACTAGCGGGCCCGAACAGTTCTTC
CDR3aa: CASSLYGTSGPEQFF

v_gene: TRBV7-8
abundance: -
j_gene: TRBJ2-2
d_gene: TRBD1
CDR3nt: TGTGCCAGCAGCTTAGAAGGGTTACGGGACAGGGGAGACACCGGGGAGCTGTTTTTT
CDR3aa: CASSLEGLRDRGDTGELFF

v_gene: TRBV30
abundance: -
j_gene: TRBJ1-1
d_gene: TRBD1
CDR3nt: TGTGCCTGGAGATTAACGAACAGGGGCCACACTGAAGCTTTCTTT
CDR3aa: CAWRLTNRGHTEAFF

v_gene: TRBV4-3
abundance: -
j_gene: TRBJ2-7
d_gene: TRBD2
CDR3nt: TGCGCCAGCAGCCAAGACCTAACAGGACTAGCGGGAGGGTACGAGCAGTACTTC
CDR3aa: CASSQDLTGLAGGYEQYF

v_gene: TRBV20-1
abundance: -
j_gene: TRBJ2-3
d_gene: -
CDR3nt: TGCAGTGCTAGTGAGACGAATACGCAGTATTTT
CDR3aa: CSASETNTQYF

v_gene: TRBV5-1
abundance: -
j_gene: TRBJ2-2
d_gene: -
CDR3nt: TGCGCCAGCAGCTTGGAGAGGGTCCCCGGGGAGCTGTTTTTT
CDR3aa: CASSLERVPGELFF

v_gene: TRBV2
abundance: -
j_gene: TRBJ2-5
d_gene: -
CDR3nt: TGTGCCAGCAGTGTGGTACAGGGAATTGAGACCCAGTACTTC
CDR3aa: CASSVVQGIETQYF

v_gene: TRBV27
abundance: -
j_gene: TRBJ1-3
d_gene: -
CDR3nt: TGTGCCAGCAGTTCCCGAACAGGGAGTCTGTCTGGAAACACCATATATTTT
CDR3aa: CASSSRTGSLSGNTIYF

v_gene: TRBV2
abundance: -
j_gene: TRBJ2-7
d_gene: -
CDR3nt: TGTGCCAGCATGACTGCCAGCACTGCCTACGAGCAGTACTTC
CDR3aa: CASMTASTAYEQYF

v_gene: TRBV5-6
abundance: -
j_gene: TRBJ2-3
d_gene: TRBD2
CDR3nt: TGTGCCAGCAGCTTGGTGGGCGGGGGGAGCACAGATACGCAGTATTTT
CDR3aa: CASSLVGGGSTDTQYF

v_gene: TRBV6-6
abundance: few
j_gene: TRBJ2-5
d_gene: TRBD2
CDR3nt: TGTGCCAGCAGTTACTTAGGAATCGGGGGGCAGTACTTC
CDR3aa: CASSYLGIGGQYF

v_gene: TRBV9
abundance: -
j_gene: TRBJ2-1
d_gene: TRBD2
CDR3nt: TGTGCCAGCAGCGTAGCCCCCGGGAGGGCTGGTGAGCAGTTCTTC
CDR3aa: CASSVAPGRAGEQFF

v_gene: TRBV5-3
abundance: -
j_gene: TRBJ1-2
d_gene: -
CDR3nt: TGTGCCAGAAGCTTTCGGCAGAGGGGCGGCTACACCTTC
CDR3aa: CARSFRQRGGYTF

v_gene: TRBV2
abundance: -
j_gene: TRBJ2-1
d_gene: -
CDR3nt: TGTGCCAGCGGGCTTGACTACAATGAGCAGTTCTTC
CDR3aa: CASGLDYNEQFF

v_gene: TRBV6-5
abundance: -
j_gene: TRBJ2-2
d_gene: -
CDR3nt: TGTGCCAGCAGTTACGCCGCAGGGGAATCCGGGGAGCTGTTTTTT
CDR3aa: CASSYAAGESGELFF

v_gene: TRBV6-5
abundance: few
j_gene: TRBJ1-2
d_gene: TRBD1
CDR3nt: TGTGCCAGCAGTTACCGGACAGGGGGCAAGGGCTACACCTTC
CDR3aa: CASSYRTGGKGYTF

v_gene: TRBV5-4
abundance: -
j_gene: TRBJ2-6
d_gene: -
CDR3nt: TGTGCCAGCAGCTTGATGGGTTCCGGGGCCAACGTCCTGACTTTC
CDR3aa: CASSLMGSGANVLTF

v_gene: TRBV10-3
abundance: -
j_gene: TRBJ2-7
d_gene: TRBD2
CDR3nt: TGTGCCATCAGTGACGCAGGTGGGACTAGCGAACAGTACTTC
CDR3aa: CAISDAGGTSEQYF

v_gene: TRBV9
abundance: -
j_gene: TRBJ1-3
d_gene: -
CDR3nt: TGTGCCAGCAGCATCCCTGGAAACACCATATATTTT
CDR3aa: CASSIPGNTIYF

v_gene: TRBV5-6
abundance: -
j_gene: TRBJ1-5
d_gene: TRBD1
CDR3nt: TGTGCCAGCAGCCGATTCGGGACAGAGAATCAGCCCCAGCATTTT
CDR3aa: CASSRFGTENQPQHF

v_gene: TRBV7-2
abundance: -
j_gene: TRBJ1-1
d_gene: TRBD1
CDR3nt: TGTGCCAGCAGCTTACAGAAAGACAGGGGAACGCCTTTCTTT
CDR3aa: CASSLQKDRGTPFF

v_gene: TRBV28
abundance: -
j_gene: TRBJ1-5
d_gene: -
CDR3nt: TGTGCCAGCAGTTTATCGAGGAGGGGGTACAATCAGCCCCAGCATTTT
CDR3aa: CASSLSRRGYNQPQHF

v_gene: TRBV7-2
abundance: -
j_gene: TRBJ1-1
d_gene: -
CDR3nt: TGTGCCAGCAGCTTAGTCGGCAGACGGAACACTGAAGCTTTCTTT
CDR3aa: CASSLVGRRNTEAFF

v_gene: TRBV5-6
abundance: few
j_gene: TRBJ2-1
d_gene: TRBD1
CDR3nt: TGTGCCAGCAGCTTGAACAGGGGGCTAGCTGGCAATGAGCAGTTCTTC
CDR3aa: CASSLNRGLAGNEQFF

v_gene: TRBV5-4
abundance: -
j_gene: TRBJ2-1
d_gene: TRBD2
CDR3nt: TGTGCCAGCAGCCCCGCCGTTGCGGGAGAGTACAATGAGCAGTTCTTC
CDR3aa: CASSPAVAGEYNEQFF

v_gene: TRBV29-1
abundance: -
j_gene: TRBJ2-7
d_gene: TRBD2
CDR3nt: TGCAGCGCCTTAGGGACTAGCGGGAGCCGAAACTCCTACGAGCAGTACTTC
CDR3aa: CSALGTSGSRNSYEQYF

v_gene: TRBV6-1
abundance: -
j_gene: TRBJ2-5
d_gene: TRBD1
CDR3nt: TGTGCCAGCAGTGAAGGTATAGGACAGGATGAGACCCAGTACTTC
CDR3aa: CASSEGIGQDETQYF

v_gene: TRBV27
abundance: -
j_gene: TRBJ2-6
d_gene: -
CDR3nt: TGTGCCAGCAGTCTCAGCCACTCTGGGGCCAACGTCCTGACTTTC
CDR3aa: CASSLSHSGANVLTF

v_gene: TRBV6-5
abundance: -
j_gene: TRBJ2-7
d_gene: TRBD1
CDR3nt: TGTGCCAGCAGTTACGACTCCGGGACAGGGAACGAGCAGTACTTC
CDR3aa: CASSYDSGTGNEQYF

v_gene: TRBV4-2
abundance: -
j_gene: TRBJ2-3
d_gene: TRBD2
CDR3nt: TGTGCCAGCAGCCAAGCGGGGGGAGTACCAGCCGATACGCAGTATTTT
CDR3aa: CASSQAGGVPADTQYF

v_gene: TRBV2
abundance: -
j_gene: TRBJ2-1
d_gene: TRBD1
CDR3nt: TGTGCCAGCAGCCGGGACAGAGCCTACAATGAGCAGTTCTTC
CDR3aa: CASSRDRAYNEQFF

v_gene: TRBV11-2
abundance: -
j_gene: TRBJ2-3
d_gene: -
CDR3nt: TGTGCCAGCAGCCCCGGGACTAGCACAGATACGCAGTATTTT
CDR3aa: CASSPGTSTDTQYF

v_gene: TRBV7-2
abundance: -
j_gene: TRBJ2-4
d_gene: TRBD2
CDR3nt: TGTGCCAGCAGCTTAGAGCTAGCGGGAGGGTCCTGGGACATTCAGTACTTC
CDR3aa: CASSLELAGGSWDIQYF

v_gene: TRBV2
abundance: -
j_gene: TRBJ1-5
d_gene: -
CDR3nt: TGTGCCAGCCAGCTGATCAATCAGCCCCAGCATTTT
CDR3aa: CASQLINQPQHF

v_gene: TRBV2
abundance: -
j_gene: TRBJ2-7
d_gene: TRBD1
CDR3nt: TGTGCCAGCAGGGGGCAGGGGGCCTCCTACGAGCAGTACTTC
CDR3aa: CASRGQGASYEQYF

v_gene: TRBV19
abundance: -
j_gene: TRBJ2-1
d_gene: -
CDR3nt: TGTGCCAGTACCCTCGAGGGTAGCAGGGACAATGAGCAGTTCTTC
CDR3aa: CASTLEGSRDNEQFF

v_gene: TRBV29-1
abundance: -
j_gene: TRBJ2-5
d_gene: -
CDR3nt: TGCAGCGTCCAAGGGCAAGTAGAGACCCAGTACTTC
CDR3aa: CSVQGQVETQYF

v_gene: TRBV5-1
abundance: -
j_gene: TRBJ2-7
d_gene: -
CDR3nt: TGCGCCAGCAGCTTGCGGACGCCCCCCTACGAGCAGTACTTC
CDR3aa: CASSLRTPPYEQYF

v_gene: TRBV6-1
abundance: few
j_gene: TRBJ1-1
d_gene: -
CDR3nt: TGTGCCAGCAGTGTAAGGGGCATGGGCACTGAAGCTTTCTTT
CDR3aa: CASSVRGMGTEAFF

v_gene: TRBV7-2
abundance: -
j_gene: TRBJ2-5
d_gene: -
CDR3nt: TGTGCCAGCAGCCTCGACTCGGGTCGACAAGAGACCCAGTACTTC
CDR3aa: CASSLDSGRQETQYF

v_gene: TRBV5-1
abundance: -
j_gene: TRBJ1-3
d_gene: -
CDR3nt: TGCGCCAGCAGCCAGACACCCTCTTTCCCTCTCTCTGGAAACACCATATATTTT
CDR3aa: CASSQTPSFPLSGNTIYF

v_gene: TRBV10-2
abundance: -
j_gene: TRBJ2-1
d_gene: TRBD1
CDR3nt: TGCGCCAGCAACAGGGGCGATTACAGTGAGCAGTTCTTC
CDR3aa: CASNRGDYSEQFF

v_gene: TRBV18
abundance: -
j_gene: TRBJ2-4
d_gene: TRBD1
CDR3nt: TGTGCCAGCTCACCGTGGACAGGGGGCTTTGACAAAAACATTCAGTACTTC
CDR3aa: CASSPWTGGFDKNIQYF

v_gene: TRBV28
abundance: -
j_gene: TRBJ2-2
d_gene: -
CDR3nt: TGTGCCAGTAGCTCTAGAAACACCGGGGAGCTGTTTTTT
CDR3aa: CASSSRNTGELFF

v_gene: TRBV19
abundance: -
j_gene: TRBJ2-1
d_gene: -
CDR3nt: TGTGCCAGTAGTATTAACGGGGACAATGAGCAGTTCTTC
CDR3aa: CASSINGDNEQFF

v_gene: TRBV6-1
abundance: -
j_gene: TRBJ1-5
d_gene: -
CDR3nt: TGTGCCAGCAGACTATATAGCAATCAGCCCCAGCATTTT
CDR3aa: CASRLYSNQPQHF

v_gene: TRBV7-9
abundance: many
j_gene: TRBJ1-1
d_gene: TRBD1
CDR3nt: TGTGCCAGCAGCTTTATTACAGGGGGCACTGAAGCTTTCTTT
CDR3aa: CASSFITGGTEAFF

v_gene: TRBV5-4
abundance: few
j_gene: TRBJ2-1
d_gene: -
CDR3nt: TGTGCCAGCAGCTTGGCCTGGGCAAACCTCAATGAGCAGTTCTTC
CDR3aa: CASSLAWANLNEQFF

v_gene: TRBV7-2
abundance: -
j_gene: TRBJ2-7
d_gene: TRBD2
CDR3nt: TGTGCCAGCAGCTTAGGGGACTACATCAACTACGAGCAGTACTTC
CDR3aa: CASSLGDYINYEQYF

v_gene: TRBV18
abundance: -
j_gene: TRBJ2-1
d_gene: TRBD2
CDR3nt: TGTGCCAGCTCACCAAAAACTAGCGGGAGATTCTCGGGGCAGTTCTTC
CDR3aa: CASSPKTSGRFSGQFF

v_gene: TRBV18
abundance: -
j_gene: TRBJ2-4
d_gene: TRBD2
CDR3nt: TGTGCCAGCTCACCCGGGGGGGACATTCAGTACTTC
CDR3aa: CASSPGGDIQYF